The T cell receptor beta chain described here comes from a study of T cells in Graves' hyperthyroidism and ophthalmopathy. This clonotype was seen more than once but under ten times. Antigen: not known. The CDR3 extends over 16 amino acids. Germline CDR1 DFQATT, CDR2 SNEGSKA (reference sequence). V dropped 0 bases and J dropped 2 bases, with 17 bases sitting between them. Enrolled ophthalmopathy patients presented with a Clinical Activity Score of at least 3, a NOSPECS grade of at least 4, and disease duration under 3 months. Diagnoses were established using clinical symptoms, serum thyroxine and TRAb, thyroid ultrasound and orbital computed tomography. Cells are PBMCs isolated from about 10 ml of fresh blood. Findings of the study overall: Through a model of 13 V-J features, ophthalmopathy was separated from stable hyperthyroidism.

Amplified TCR beta CDR3 regions derived from RNA transcripts. HTBI primers were the set used in a first-round RT-PCR of the TCR CDR3. TCRdb reprocessed the multiplex PCR reads with MiXCR, giving one entry per CDR3 protein. Counted here are some 490,000 distinct CDR3 sequences, around 15% occurring once; the ten biggest clones make up over 25%. This sequence was found in a woman in her 30s with Graves' ophthalmopathy. Sequenced material: blood. The rearrangement joins TRBV20-1 to TRBJ2-7, with a tentative D call TRBD2 (5 bases). CDR3 sequence reads: CSARDRRQAGAYEQYF. CDR3 nucleotides: TGCAGTGCTAGAGATCGGCGCCAGGCGGGTGCCTACGAGCAGTACTTC.